This is a list of T cell receptor beta chains from one sample in a study of spatial heterogeneity in lung cancer. Each CDR3 protein is one row after TCRdb ran MiXCR on the 5' RACE reads. The sample comprises about 11,000 distinct CDR3 sequences, around 10% of which are singletons, and 12% rests with the top ten. The starting material was lung tumor tissue, obtained at surgery. The receptors stem from a female donor with early-stage non-small cell lung cancer. The CDR3 runs from the conserved cysteine through the conserved F or W. The D gene is left open where the match is weak. The size entry is marked missing in some rows and otherwise reads once, few, many or a size class.

v_gene: TRBV9
d_gene: -
j_gene: TRBJ2-3
abundance: many
CDR3aa: CASSVGGQSTDTQYF
CDR3nt: TGTGCCAGCAGCGTAGGGGGACAAAGCACAGATACGCAGTATTTT

v_gene: TRBV7-9
d_gene: -
j_gene: TRBJ2-5
abundance: many
CDR3aa: CASSFYGNSQETQYF
CDR3nt: TGTGCCAGCAGCTTCTACGGGAACAGCCAAGAGACCCAGTACTTC

v_gene: TRBV7-2
d_gene: TRBD1
j_gene: TRBJ2-3
abundance: few
CDR3aa: CASSWDSSDTQYF
CDR3nt: TGTGCCAGCAGCTGGGACAGCTCAGATACGCAGTATTTT

v_gene: TRBV19
d_gene: -
j_gene: TRBJ1-1
abundance: few
CDR3aa: CASSLGSMNTEAFF
CDR3nt: TGTGCCAGTAGTTTGGGCAGTATGAACACTGAAGCTTTCTTT

v_gene: TRBV16
d_gene: -
j_gene: TRBJ1-1
abundance: many
CDR3aa: CASSQSGTGGYTEAFF
CDR3nt: TGTGCCAGCAGCCAATCGGGGACCGGGGGGTACACTGAAGCTTTCTTT

v_gene: TRBV7-2
d_gene: TRBD1
j_gene: TRBJ1-1
abundance: medium-sized
CDR3aa: CASSLGGTAEAFF
CDR3nt: TGTGCCAGCAGCTTAGGAGGGACAGCCGAAGCTTTCTTT

v_gene: TRBV19
d_gene: TRBD2
j_gene: TRBJ2-1
abundance: many
CDR3aa: CASSPGLAGESSYNEQFF
CDR3nt: TGTGCCAGTTCTCCGGGACTAGCGGGTGAAAGCTCCTACAATGAGCAGTTCTTC

v_gene: TRBV24-1
d_gene: -
j_gene: TRBJ2-5
abundance: many
CDR3aa: CATSDAHSETQYF
CDR3nt: TGTGCCACCAGTGATGCCCACTCAGAGACCCAGTACTTC

v_gene: TRBV3-1
d_gene: -
j_gene: TRBJ2-7
abundance: once
CDR3aa: CASRRGSYEQYF
CDR3nt: TGTGCCAGCAGGCGGGGCAGCTACGAGCAGTACTTC

v_gene: TRBV11-3
d_gene: -
j_gene: TRBJ2-1
abundance: -
CDR3aa: CASSPGAGAYNEQFF
CDR3nt: TGTGCCAGCAGCCCCGGTGCGGGCGCCTACAATGAGCAGTTCTTC

v_gene: TRBV5-4
d_gene: TRBD1
j_gene: TRBJ2-3
abundance: medium-sized
CDR3aa: CASSPGQGVSNTQYF
CDR3nt: TGTGCCAGCAGCCCTGGACAGGGGGTTTCGAATACGCAGTATTTT

v_gene: TRBV20-1
d_gene: TRBD1
j_gene: TRBJ1-1
abundance: many
CDR3aa: CSARPDRATEAFF
CDR3nt: TGCAGTGCTAGACCGGACAGGGCGACTGAAGCTTTCTTT

v_gene: TRBV14
d_gene: -
j_gene: TRBJ2-2
abundance: medium-sized
CDR3aa: CASSDFTGELFF
CDR3nt: TGTGCCAGCAGCGATTTTACCGGGGAGCTGTTTTTT

v_gene: TRBV12-2
d_gene: -
j_gene: TRBJ2-4
abundance: medium-sized
CDR3aa: CASRLALSLAKNIQYF
CDR3nt: TGTGCAAGTCGCTTAGCCCTCAGTCTAGCCAAAAACATTCAGTACTTC

v_gene: TRBV7-3
d_gene: -
j_gene: TRBJ2-1
abundance: many
CDR3aa: CASSLQLHNEQFF
CDR3nt: TGTGCCAGCAGCCTCCAGCTTCACAATGAGCAGTTCTTC

v_gene: TRBV5-6
d_gene: -
j_gene: TRBJ2-1
abundance: few
CDR3aa: CASSLGLLSSYNEQFF
CDR3nt: TGTGCCAGCAGCTTGGGACTGCTGAGCTCCTACAATGAGCAGTTCTTC

v_gene: TRBV20-1
d_gene: -
j_gene: TRBJ2-5
abundance: many
CDR3aa: CSARQGEETQYF
CDR3nt: TGCAGTGCTAGACAGGGAGAAGAGACCCAGTACTTC

v_gene: TRBV7-9
d_gene: -
j_gene: TRBJ2-4
abundance: medium-sized
CDR3aa: CASSLGSAWGIQYF
CDR3nt: TGTGCCAGCAGCCTGGGGTCAGCTTGGGGCATTCAGTACTTC

v_gene: TRBV21-1
d_gene: -
j_gene: TRBJ2-3
abundance: medium-sized
CDR3aa: CAGGLAAHHTQYF
CDR3nt: TGTGCCGGGGGACTAGCGGCCCACCATACGCAGTATTTT

v_gene: TRBV27
d_gene: -
j_gene: TRBJ2-5
abundance: many
CDR3aa: CASSLVLVGETQYF
CDR3nt: TGTGCCAGCAGTTTGGTGCTAGTCGGAGAGACCCAGTACTTC

v_gene: TRBV6-2/TRBV6-3
d_gene: -
j_gene: TRBJ2-1
abundance: many
CDR3aa: CASSSADSLSYNEQFF
CDR3nt: TGTGCCAGCAGTTCTGCCGACAGTCTTTCCTACAATGAGCAGTTCTTC

v_gene: TRBV6-2/TRBV6-3
d_gene: TRBD1
j_gene: TRBJ2-1
abundance: few
CDR3aa: CASSYGRGRVGGGEQFF
CDR3nt: TGTGCCAGCAGTTACGGCCGAGGTAGGGTAGGGGGCGGTGAGCAGTTCTTC

v_gene: TRBV7-2
d_gene: -
j_gene: TRBJ2-7
abundance: many
CDR3aa: CASSLQTYEQYF
CDR3nt: TGTGCCAGCAGCTTGCAAACCTACGAGCAGTACTTC

v_gene: TRBV7-9
d_gene: -
j_gene: TRBJ2-5
abundance: -
CDR3aa: CASSLFEGKETQYF
CDR3nt: TGTGCCAGCAGCTTATTCGAGGGAAAAGAGACCCAGTACTTC

v_gene: TRBV7-2
d_gene: -
j_gene: TRBJ2-7
abundance: medium-sized
CDR3aa: CASSLVPGRAPEQYF
CDR3nt: TGTGCCAGCAGCTTAGTTCCGGGCAGGGCCCCCGAGCAGTACTTC

v_gene: TRBV7-6
d_gene: -
j_gene: TRBJ1-3
abundance: many
CDR3aa: CASSPPAHPGNTIYF
CDR3nt: TGTGCCAGCAGCCCTCCCGCGCATCCTGGAAACACCATATATTTT

v_gene: TRBV2
d_gene: -
j_gene: TRBJ1-5
abundance: -
CDR3aa: CASGVLQIQPQHF
CDR3nt: TGTGCCAGCGGGGTCCTCCAAATCCAGCCCCAGCATTTT

v_gene: TRBV20-1
d_gene: -
j_gene: TRBJ1-2
abundance: many
CDR3aa: CSARGQFSYGYTF
CDR3nt: TGCAGTGCTAGAGGACAGTTCAGCTATGGCTACACCTTC

v_gene: TRBV6-2/TRBV6-3
d_gene: -
j_gene: TRBJ1-5
abundance: few
CDR3aa: CASSYVEGNQPQHF
CDR3nt: TGTGCCAGCAGTTACGTAGAGGGCAATCAGCCCCAGCATTTT

v_gene: TRBV7-9
d_gene: -
j_gene: TRBJ2-2
abundance: many
CDR3aa: CASSMERVTGELFF
CDR3nt: TGTGCCAGCAGCATGGAGAGGGTGACCGGGGAGCTGTTTTTT

v_gene: TRBV27
d_gene: TRBD1
j_gene: TRBJ1-2
abundance: many
CDR3aa: CASSSYRGYGYTF
CDR3nt: TGTGCCAGCAGTTCCTACAGGGGGTACGGCTACACCTTC

v_gene: TRBV20-1
d_gene: -
j_gene: TRBJ2-1
abundance: many
CDR3aa: CSASPESSYNEQFF
CDR3nt: TGCAGTGCTTCCCCTGAAAGCTCCTACAATGAGCAGTTCTTC

v_gene: TRBV7-8
d_gene: -
j_gene: TRBJ2-1
abundance: many
CDR3aa: CASSSTGGGRDDEQFF
CDR3nt: TGTGCCAGCAGCTCCACAGGGGGCGGGAGGGATGATGAGCAGTTCTTC

v_gene: TRBV7-7
d_gene: -
j_gene: TRBJ2-2
abundance: medium-sized
CDR3aa: CASSLTYTGELFF
CDR3nt: TGTGCCAGCAGCTTAACATACACCGGGGAGCTGTTTTTT

v_gene: TRBV6-6
d_gene: TRBD1
j_gene: TRBJ1-1
abundance: medium-sized
CDR3aa: CASSYSGFGGGGGAEAFF
CDR3nt: TGTGCCAGCAGTTACTCCGGCTTTGGGGGCGGAGGGGGCGCTGAAGCTTTCTTT

v_gene: TRBV12-3/TRBV12-4
d_gene: -
j_gene: TRBJ1-3
abundance: many
CDR3aa: CASSLLTGNTIYF
CDR3nt: TGTGCCAGCAGTTTACTGACTGGAAACACCATATATTTT

v_gene: TRBV20-1
d_gene: TRBD2
j_gene: TRBJ2-3
abundance: many
CDR3aa: CSASWTSGSPDTQYF
CDR3nt: TGCAGTGCTAGCTGGACTAGCGGGAGCCCAGATACGCAGTATTTT

v_gene: TRBV2
d_gene: TRBD1
j_gene: TRBJ1-5
abundance: many
CDR3aa: CASNHGTGFSYQPQHF
CDR3nt: TGTGCCAGCAATCATGGGACAGGGTTCTCGTATCAGCCCCAGCATTTT

v_gene: TRBV18
d_gene: TRBD1
j_gene: TRBJ2-4
abundance: -
CDR3aa: CASSDPGQGDIQYF
CDR3nt: TGTGCCAGCTCAGATCCGGGACAGGGCGACATTCAGTACTTC

v_gene: TRBV19
d_gene: -
j_gene: TRBJ1-5
abundance: -
CDR3aa: CASSMPDRSSNQPQHF
CDR3nt: TGTGCCAGTAGTATGCCCGACAGGTCTAGCAATCAGCCCCAGCATTTT

v_gene: TRBV4-3
d_gene: -
j_gene: TRBJ2-3
abundance: many
CDR3aa: CASSDSGDGTDTQYF
CDR3nt: TGCGCCAGCAGCGATAGCGGAGACGGCACAGATACGCAGTATTTT

v_gene: TRBV5-1
d_gene: -
j_gene: TRBJ1-1
abundance: medium-sized
CDR3aa: CASSFSRNTEAFF
CDR3nt: TGCGCCAGCAGCTTTTCGCGGAACACTGAAGCTTTCTTT

v_gene: TRBV30
d_gene: -
j_gene: TRBJ1-5
abundance: -
CDR3aa: CAWSVEVGQGPQHF
CDR3nt: TGTGCCTGGAGTGTTGAAGTGGGGCAGGGGCCCCAGCATTTT

v_gene: TRBV5-1
d_gene: -
j_gene: TRBJ2-7
abundance: many
CDR3aa: CASSLVPGDSYEQYF
CDR3nt: TGCGCCAGCAGCTTGGTGCCAGGGGACTCCTACGAGCAGTACTTC

v_gene: TRBV5-6
d_gene: TRBD2
j_gene: TRBJ2-7
abundance: -
CDR3aa: CASSFQAGPGEQYF
CDR3nt: TGTGCCAGCAGCTTCCAAGCGGGACCGGGGGAGCAGTACTTC

v_gene: TRBV27
d_gene: TRBD1
j_gene: TRBJ2-1
abundance: few
CDR3aa: CASRYSSQGAQFF
CDR3nt: TGTGCCAGCAGATATTCCTCGCAGGGGGCCCAGTTCTTC

v_gene: TRBV7-3
d_gene: TRBD2
j_gene: TRBJ2-3
abundance: medium-sized
CDR3aa: CASSLNSGGAGDTQYF
CDR3nt: TGTGCCAGCAGCTTAAATAGCGGGGGGGCAGGAGATACGCAGTATTTT

v_gene: TRBV25-1
d_gene: TRBD1
j_gene: TRBJ1-2
abundance: medium-sized
CDR3aa: CASRGSGGNYGYTF
CDR3nt: TGTGCCAGCAGAGGCTCAGGGGGCAACTATGGCTACACCTTC